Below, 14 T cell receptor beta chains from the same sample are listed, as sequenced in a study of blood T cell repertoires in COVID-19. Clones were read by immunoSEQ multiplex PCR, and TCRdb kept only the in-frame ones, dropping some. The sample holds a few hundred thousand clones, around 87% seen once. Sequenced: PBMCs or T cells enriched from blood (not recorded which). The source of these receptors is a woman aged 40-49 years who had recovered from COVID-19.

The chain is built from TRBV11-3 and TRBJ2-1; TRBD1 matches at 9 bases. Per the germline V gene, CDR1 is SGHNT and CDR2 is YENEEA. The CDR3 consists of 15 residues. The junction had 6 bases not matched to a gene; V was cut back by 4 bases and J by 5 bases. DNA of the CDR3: TGTGCCAGCAGCTCCACGACAGGGGGGAACAATGAGCAGTTCTTC. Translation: CASSSTTGGNNEQFF.

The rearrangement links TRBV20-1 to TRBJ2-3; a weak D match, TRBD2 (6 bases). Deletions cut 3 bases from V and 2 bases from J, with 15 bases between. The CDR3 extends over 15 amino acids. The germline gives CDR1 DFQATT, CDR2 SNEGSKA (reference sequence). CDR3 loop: CSASPDYPSTDTQYF. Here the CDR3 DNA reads TGCAGTGCTAGTCCGGACTACCCTTCCACAGATACGCAGTATTTT.

CDR3 amino acids: CATSEPRRTGGIYEQYF. The CDR3 DNA reads TGTGCCACCAGTGAACCTCGACGGACAGGCGGGATTTACGAGCAGTACTTC. The rearrangement joins TRBV24-1 to TRBJ2-7, with D maybe TRBD1 (7 bases). The CDR3 is made up of 17 amino acids. Germline V gene sequence: CDR1 KGHDR, CDR2 SFDVKD. Trimming cost V 4 bases and J 4 bases, with 22 bases left between them.

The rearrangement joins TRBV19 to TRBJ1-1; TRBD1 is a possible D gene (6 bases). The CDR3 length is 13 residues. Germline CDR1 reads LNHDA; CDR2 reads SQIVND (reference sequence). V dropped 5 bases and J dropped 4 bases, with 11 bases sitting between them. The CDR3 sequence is CASSARQATEAFF. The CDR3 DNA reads TGTGCCAGTAGTGCCCGACAGGCCACTGAAGCTTTCTTT.

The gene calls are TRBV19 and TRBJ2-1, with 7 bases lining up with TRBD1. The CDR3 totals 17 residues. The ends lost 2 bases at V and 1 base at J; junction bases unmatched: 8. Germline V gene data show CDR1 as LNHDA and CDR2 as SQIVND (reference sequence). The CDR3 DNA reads TGTGCCAGTAGTATATCGTCGACAGGGTGGTCCTACAATGAGCAGTTCTTC. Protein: CASSISSTGWSYNEQFF.

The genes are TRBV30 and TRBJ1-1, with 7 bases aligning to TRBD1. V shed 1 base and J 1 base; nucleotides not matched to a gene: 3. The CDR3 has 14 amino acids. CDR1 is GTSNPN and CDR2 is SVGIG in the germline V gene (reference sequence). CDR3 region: CAWSDRGRNTEAFF. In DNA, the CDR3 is TGTGCCTGGAGTGACAGGGGACGGAACACTGAAGCTTTCTTT.

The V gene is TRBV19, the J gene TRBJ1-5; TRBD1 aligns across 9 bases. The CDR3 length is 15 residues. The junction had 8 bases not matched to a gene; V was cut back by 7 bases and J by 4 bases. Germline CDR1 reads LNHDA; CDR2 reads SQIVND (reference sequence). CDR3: CASTLGQGPNQPQHF. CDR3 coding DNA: TGTGCCAGTACCCTGGGACAGGGACCGAATCAGCCCCAGCATTTT.

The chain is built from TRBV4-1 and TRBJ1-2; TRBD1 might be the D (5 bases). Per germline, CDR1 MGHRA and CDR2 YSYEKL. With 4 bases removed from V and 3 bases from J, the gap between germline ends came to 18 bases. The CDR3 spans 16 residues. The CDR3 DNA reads TGCGCCAGCAGCCCCTATACAAGGGGATTGGACTATGGCTACACCTTC. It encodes CASSPYTRGLDYGYTF.

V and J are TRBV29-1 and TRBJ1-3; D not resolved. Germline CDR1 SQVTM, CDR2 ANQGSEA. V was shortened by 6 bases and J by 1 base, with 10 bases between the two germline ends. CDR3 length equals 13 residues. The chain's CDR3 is CSVAVTSGNTIYF. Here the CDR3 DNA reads TGCAGCGTGGCAGTGACATCTGGAAACACCATATATTTT.

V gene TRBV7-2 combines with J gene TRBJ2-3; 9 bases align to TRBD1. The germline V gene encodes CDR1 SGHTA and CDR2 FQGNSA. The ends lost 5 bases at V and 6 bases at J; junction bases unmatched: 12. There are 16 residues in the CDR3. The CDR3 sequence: CASSMAGTGYADTQYF. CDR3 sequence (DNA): TGTGCCAGCAGCATGGCCGGGACAGGGTATGCGGATACGCAGTATTTT.

In DNA, the CDR3 is TGTGCCTGGAGTCGGGCTAGCGGGAGGGCCCCTCCCAATGAGCAGTTCTTC. Protein: CAWSRASGRAPPNEQFF. V usage is TRBV30 and J usage is TRBJ2-1; 12 bases map to TRBD2. J lost 6 bases, V lost 2 bases, and 11 bases had no gene match. Germline V gives CDR1 GTSNPN, CDR2 SVGIG (reference sequence). CDR3 length equals 17 residues.

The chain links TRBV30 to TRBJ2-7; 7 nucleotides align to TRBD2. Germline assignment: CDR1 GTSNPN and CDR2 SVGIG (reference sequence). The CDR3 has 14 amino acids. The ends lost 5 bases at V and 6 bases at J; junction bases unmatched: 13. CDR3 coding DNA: TGTGCCTGGGGGATTAGCGGGTCGAGGGGCGAGCAGTACTTC. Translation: CAWGISGSRGEQYF.

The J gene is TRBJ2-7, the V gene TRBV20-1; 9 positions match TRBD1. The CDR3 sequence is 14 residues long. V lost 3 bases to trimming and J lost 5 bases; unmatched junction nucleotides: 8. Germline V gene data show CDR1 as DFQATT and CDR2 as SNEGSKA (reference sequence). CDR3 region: CSASPGTGHDEQYF. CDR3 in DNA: TGCAGTGCTAGTCCCGGGACAGGGCATGACGAGCAGTACTTC.

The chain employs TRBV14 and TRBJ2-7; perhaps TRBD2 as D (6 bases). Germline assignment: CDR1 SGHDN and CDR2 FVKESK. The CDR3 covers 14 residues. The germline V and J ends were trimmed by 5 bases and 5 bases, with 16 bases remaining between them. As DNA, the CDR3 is TGTGCCAGCAGCAAACCGGGACTCCCGGACGAGCAGTACTTC. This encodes CASSKPGLPDEQYF.